This TCR beta chain emerged from a study of vaccination and CD4 T cells after COVID-19. About the study: The convalescents comprised six males and four females, two of them Hispanic.

This sample's treatment: approximately 9-day PBMC culture with coronavirus spike peptide pools or control peptides (ViraFEST assay). In the ViraFEST assay, peptide-pool expansion preceded TCR sequencing of expanded clonotypes. Cultures used more than 1.5 million PBMCs per well, roughly 9.8 IU/ml IL-2 and approximately 9 ug/ml peptides. Trimming removed 3 bases from V and 9 bases from J, with 6 bases in between. There are 12 residues in the CDR3. Germline loops: CDR1 MDHEN, CDR2 SYDVKM. Study observations and caveats: With convalescent patients, a median about 87% of reactive clones emerged solely after vaccination.

Cultured CD4+ T-cell DNA underwent Oncomine TCR Beta short-read sequencing. TCRdb re-derived calls from the PCR reads in MiXCR, one entry per CDR3 protein. The sample includes approximately 14,000 distinct CDR3 sequences, 61% of them seen just once. Comments on this clonotype: Its matching antigen is unknown.

The sequenced sample consisted of CD4+ T cells from blood, cultured in vitro. The TCR was taken from a human donor who had recovered from COVID-19. The gene calls are TRBV28 and TRBJ1-6; D is unclear. The CDR3 region is CASSLAGSPLHF. The CDR3 DNA reads TGTGCCAGCAGTTTGGCGGGTTCACCCCTCCACTTT.